This T cell receptor beta chain is from a study of blood T cell repertoires in COVID-19. Study-wide background: Collection of acute and convalescent COVID-19 samples took place in the United States, Italy and Spain. Nucleic acid was either cDNA or gDNA, and it came from T cells, B-cell-depleted T cells, or PBMCs.

Ages ranged from about 18 to 89 years, with residence in some 25 US areas. TCRdb keeps only in-frame clones here, not all; method: immunoSEQ multiplex PCR. The data contain over 150,000 clones, approximately 85% of them singletons. The specimen sequenced was PBMCs or T cells enriched from blood (not recorded which). This TCR was recovered from a middle-aged man who had recovered from COVID-19.

The CDR3: CATSDRNNYGYTF. The CDR3 nucleotides read TGTGCCACCAGTGACAGAAATAACTATGGCTACACCTTC. This rearrangement joins TRBV24-1 to TRBJ1-2; unclear D gene. Trimming took 4 bases from V and 1 from J, leaving 6 bases between them. Germline V gives CDR1 KGHDR, CDR2 SFDVKD. The CDR3 totals 13 residues.